Sequencing of this T cell receptor (beta chain) was carried out in a study of blood T cell repertoires in COVID-19 (dated by TCRdb to between 2020 and 2021). As for the study more broadly: Collaborator samples came from the United States, Italy and Spain and covered acute and convalescent phases of COVID-19. The material from the prospective study consisted of cDNA or gDNA derived from T cells, B-cell-depleted T cells, or PBMCs. Deeply sampled blood TCRbeta repertoires from subjects exposed to, actively infected with, or recovered from COVID-19 were included in the dataset. The repertoires were made available in a free public database intended to serve as a resource for research on the immune response to SARS-CoV-2. The samples were drawn from the first 160 participants of the ongoing ImmuneRACE study and from 950 to 1,500 subjects provided by 6 global collaborators. Nearly every sample came with metadata listing a de-identified subject ID, COVID-19 status, age in years and sex. Where HLA class I and class II types were available, the types were taken from metadata supplied by the sample provider, not from assay-based typing. Overall study results and their limits: Clinical and demographic metadata were provided uncurated, with the amount varying by source and participant.

The immunoSEQ Assay, a bias-controlled multiplex PCR, was used to amplify TCRbeta CDR3 regions from genomic DNA. On the authors' methods: The number of nucleated cells in each sample was estimated by amplification of reference gene primers within the assay. Sequence reads were collapsed and filtered to measure the absolute abundance of every unique TCRbeta CDR3 rearrangement. Productive Simpson clonality was computed per sample as the square root of Simpson's diversity index over productive rearrangements. Here the immuneACCESS table is served through TCRdb, limited to in-frame sequences with V and J called. Missing clones are a known gap in these copies; in checked studies unresolved V genes cover under half, and the rest lacks a known reason. V, J and clone size derive from that table, while D and trimming were established from the DNA sequence. The sample table holds 150,000 to 200,000 clones, of which roughly 76% were seen once. Roughly an eighth of the sample rests with the top ten.

Trimming removed 4 bases from V and 6 bases from J, leaving 14 bases between the germline ends. The CDR3 goes from the cysteine to the phenylalanine over 14 residues. Only the CDR3 portion is preserved as DNA: 42 bases, with reading frame beginning at the first base. The germline V gene (reference sequence) yields SGHNT for CDR1 and YYREEE for CDR2. At one collaborating source in Seattle, patients were enrolled during active infection and were followed longitudinally through the course of disease. Collaborating institutions collected whole blood in K2EDTA tubes following their own protocols. For TCRbeta analysis, collaborators shipped samples in one of three forms: frozen whole blood, isolated PBMCs, or DNA extracted from either of those sample types. A word on this clone: It lacks a known antigen. Base qualities are not at hand, and no much larger clone is one base apart.

The specimen sequenced was peripheral blood. The sequence was obtained from a woman over 75 with COVID-19, enrolled during active disease. The chain links TRBV5-4 with TRBJ2-1, with no reliable assignment of the D segment. The DNA reads TGTGCCAGCAGCCCCCTTAATACTGGCAATGAGCAGTTCTTC. This codes for CASSPLNTGNEQFF.